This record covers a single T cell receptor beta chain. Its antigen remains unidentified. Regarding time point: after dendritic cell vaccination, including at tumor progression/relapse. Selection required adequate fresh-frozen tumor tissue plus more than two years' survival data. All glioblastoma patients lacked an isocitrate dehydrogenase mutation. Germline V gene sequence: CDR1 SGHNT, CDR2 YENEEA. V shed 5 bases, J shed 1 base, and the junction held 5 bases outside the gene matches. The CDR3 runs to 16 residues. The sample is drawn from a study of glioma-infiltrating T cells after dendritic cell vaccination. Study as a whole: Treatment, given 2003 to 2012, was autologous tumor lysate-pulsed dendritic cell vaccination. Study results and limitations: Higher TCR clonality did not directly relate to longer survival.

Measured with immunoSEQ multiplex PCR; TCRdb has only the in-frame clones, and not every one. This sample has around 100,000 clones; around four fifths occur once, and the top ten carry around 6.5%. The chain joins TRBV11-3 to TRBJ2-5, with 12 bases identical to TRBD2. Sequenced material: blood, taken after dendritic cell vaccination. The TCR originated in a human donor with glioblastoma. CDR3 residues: CASSERLAGAQETQYF. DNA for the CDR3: TGTGCCAGCAGCGAGAGACTAGCGGGGGCCCAAGAGACCCAGTACTTC.